What follows is one T cell receptor beta chain and its context. Its target antigen remains unknown. A much larger clone lies a single base off, so this may be a read error. The sample comes from a study of CD8+ T cells in alopecia areata (dated by TCRdb to between 2017 and 2018). Regarding the complete study: Treated patients were enrolled in an open-label pilot trial of oral tofacitinib, 5 to 10 mg twice daily, for moderate-to-severe alopecia areata. Tofacitinib was given for 6 to 18 months, followed by 6 months of follow-up off drug to assess delayed response and recurrence. The SALT score, which quantifies the percentage of affected scalp surface area, was used to measure disease severity in treated patients. In both human patients and the C3H/HeJ mouse model, the study applied high-throughput TCRbeta sequencing to look at T cell clonal expansion in alopecia areata. On the human side, TCRbeta sequencing was run on scalp tissue and on sorted CD4+ and CD8+ peripheral blood T cells from healthy controls and from alopecia areata patients with either patchy or totalis/universalis disease. Tofacitinib-treated patients had biopsies at baseline and at 4 and 24 weeks of treatment, with a later scalp biopsy in several patients. Clonality in the scalp was compared among normal scalp (n=4), patchy alopecia areata scalp (n=8), and alopecia totalis/universalis scalp (n=8). RNA was obtained with the PAXgene miRNA kit for fixed scalp, the miRNeasy kit for PBMCs, and the RNeasy kit for mouse skin. TCRbeta CDR3 regions were amplified by immunoSEQ multiplex PCR using 35 Vbeta forward and 13 Jbeta reverse primers. Study-wide findings and limitations: Compared with normal scalp, lesional scalp had higher clonality and more expanded CD8+ clones, particularly in alopecia totalis/universalis, a pattern that suggests antigenic drive. Because the treated cohort was small and had only one nonresponder, larger studies are needed to examine links between baseline CD8+ expansion and response. Unlike mouse skin, where gammadelta T cells dominate, normal human skin contains resident alphabeta T cells that get sequenced too, which complicates analysis of the scalp TCR repertoire. Shared TCR sequences between patients were less evident than in mice, which may be partly attributable to HLA diversity in the patient population. With tofacitinib, both scalp clonality and the number of expanded CD8+ clones among the top 100 scalp clones went down significantly. During tofacitinib treatment, many expanded lesional clones stuck around in both scalp and blood, and this persistence may partly explain why relapse happens after treatment is stopped.

The library was produced with the immunoSEQ multiplex PCR assay. For TCR sequencing, RNA was extracted from every sample and reverse transcribed into cDNA to serve as template. SuperScript III was used to make first-strand cDNA, primed with a 2:1 mix of oligo-dT and random hexamers. Amplification bias was assessed with a synthetic immune receptor repertoire, and residual bias was removed computationally. The authors' pipeline ran thus. After raw reads were preprocessed to remove errors, the CDR3 was defined following IMGT conventions as running from the conserved cysteine to phenylalanine. Clonality was computed by normalizing Shannon entropy by log2 of the number of productive unique TCRs and subtracting the result from 1. Whether each scalp clone was CD4 or CD8 was inferred by checking scalp TCRbeta sequences against the CD4 and CD8 repertoires from sorted blood. Imported from immuneACCESS, the table was reduced by TCRdb to in-frame sequences with V and J called. These copies leave out some clones; in studies compared against another copy, an unresolved V gene accounts for under half, and the cause of the remainder is not known. Clone size and V and J calls were adopted from that table, with D and trimming inferred from the DNA. The sample records approximately 42,000 clones, 50% to 70% of which are singletons. Roughly 20% of the sample goes to the ten largest clones.

The sample's time point label is to be understood as: more than 3 weeks on oral tofacitinib. The intended sense of this specimen's treatment or condition label: oral pan-JAK inhibitor, 5-10 mg twice daily. Peripheral blood and lesional scalp punch biopsies were obtained from patients with alopecia areata. After PBMCs were isolated by density centrifugation and stained for CD3, CD4 and CD8, a FACSAria was used to sort CD4+ and CD8+ T cells. V is reduced by 3 bases and J by 5 bases, leaving a spacing of 4 bases between them. Its CDR3 holds 11 amino acids, cysteine through phenylalanine. Only the CDR3 part of the read is kept: 33 bases, read in frame from the first base. Based on the germline V gene, the CDR1 and CDR2 sequences are MGHDK and SYGVNS.

Specimen: CD8+ T cells sorted from blood, collected at week 4, from a patient treated with tofacitinib. The V gene is TRBV25-1 and the J gene is TRBJ1-1, with no reliable assignment of the D segment. This sequence was found in a human donor with alopecia areata. This receptor has the CDR3 CASSDETEAFF. The DNA is TGTGCCAGCAGTGACGAGACTGAAGCTTTCTTT.